The source of this TCR beta chain is a study of blood T cell repertoires in COVID-19. Overall study context: Researchers got acute and convalescent COVID-19 samples from the United States, Italy and Spain.

The germline V gene has CDR1 KGHSY and CDR2 FQNENV. Unmatched junction bases numbered 8, after V lost 4 bases and J lost 3 bases. The CDR3 is made up of 15 amino acids. Study members were between about 18 and 100 years old and lived in about two dozen US regions. Researchers sorted participants into cohorts using their self-reported clinical history. Clones were sequenced by immunoSEQ multiplex PCR, and TCRdb holds only the in-frame ones, with some missing. This sample has 140,000 to 150,000 clones, with approximately 88% found just once. The clonotype was recovered from a woman in her twenties or thirties with acute COVID-19. The sequenced sample consisted of PBMCs or T cells enriched from blood (not recorded which). The V call is TRBV16, the J call TRBJ1-2; 7 bases align to TRBD1. As DNA, the CDR3 is TGTGCCAGCAGCCCCACAGGGGTTGGGGACTATGGCTACACCTTC. Translating it yields CASSPTGVGDYGYTF.